One sample yielded the 7 T cell receptor beta chains listed below, sequenced in a study of T-cell memory formation after mild COVID-19. Each CDR3 protein is one row after TCRdb ran MiXCR on the 5' RACE reads. The sample holds 390,000 or so distinct CDR3 sequences; more than 15% are singletons and the top ten take approximately 21%. Sequencing input: PBMCs or a T cell subset sorted from them (not recorded which). The source is a man aged 18-30 years who had mild COVID-19 (a few samples of this study predate the infection). Cell type and time point are not known.

This clonotype was picked up a small number of times. This chain joins TRBV6-5 and TRBJ2-3, with D perhaps matching TRBD2 (7 bases). This CDR3 spans 14 amino acids. Per the germline V gene, CDR1 is MNHEY and CDR2 is SVGAGI. The V end was cut by 7 bases, the J end by 2 bases, with 13 bases between. The CDR3 coding sequence is TGTGCCAGCAAGGGCGCGGGGGCCACAGATACGCAGTATTTT. It specifies CASKGAGATDTQYF.

This clonotype showed up just a few times. The V call is TRBV27, the J call TRBJ2-7; 8 nucleotides line up with TRBD2. This CDR3 has 15 residues. Trimming removed 5 bases from V and 7 bases from J; junction bases left unmatched: 13. Germline CDR1 MNHEY, CDR2 SMNVEV (reference sequence). The CDR3 nucleotides are TGTGCCAGCAGTGACCGGGACTACCCGGGGGGGGAGCAGTACTTC. Its protein is CASSDRDYPGGEQYF.

This clonotype was observed at least ten times. The chain employs TRBV18 and TRBJ1-2; 8 bases are shared with TRBD1. The germline gives CDR1 KGHSH, CDR2 LQKENI. V shed 4 bases, J shed 7 bases, and the junction held 8 bases outside the gene matches. The length of the CDR3 is 14 residues. The CDR3 here is CASSLSTGDPGYTF. For the CDR3, the DNA is TGTGCCAGCTCACTCTCGACAGGGGACCCTGGCTACACCTTC.

The chain employs TRBV10-3 and TRBJ1-1, with D possibly matching TRBD1 (5 bases). Germline V CDR1 and CDR2: ENHRY, SYGVKD. The ends were cut back, 10 bases at V and 0 bases at J, with 12 bases in the middle. CDR3 size: 13 residues. The CDR3 sequence is CATHNRMNTEAFF. The CDR3 nucleotides read TGTGCCACCCACAACAGGATGAACACTGAAGCTTTCTTT.

In its sample, this clonotype was seen many times. The rearrangement uses TRBV6-1 and TRBJ2-7, with a tentative D call TRBD1 (6 bases). The V gene lost 6 bases and the J gene lost 2 bases, with 11 bases spanning the gap. This CDR3 contains 13 residues. Germline lookup yields CDR1 MNHNS and CDR2 SASEGT. CDR3 in DNA: TGTGCCAGCAGAGGACAGCAAACCTACGAGCAGTACTTC. Translation: CASRGQQTYEQYF.

The chain joins TRBV5-1 to TRBJ2-5; tentative D call: TRBD2 (7 bases). Germline-derived CDR1 and CDR2 are SGHRS and YFSETQ. The V and J ends lost 4 bases and 1 base respectively, with 14 bases between them. The CDR3 consists of 15 residues. The CDR3 DNA reads as TGCGCCAGCAGCCTGCTGGGGGGGCCCCAAGAGACCCAGTACTTC. Amino acid sequence: CASSLLGGPQETQYF.

This clonotype has just a few counts. The chain links TRBV10-2 to TRBJ1-1; perhaps TRBD1 as D (6 bases). The ends were cut back, 6 bases at V and 2 bases at J, with 10 bases in the middle. This CDR3 comprises 13 residues. Germline CDR1 is WSHSY and CDR2 is SAAADI. The CDR3 region is CASRGAPNTEAFF. The CDR3 DNA is TGCGCCAGCAGGGGGGCCCCCAACACTGAAGCTTTCTTT.